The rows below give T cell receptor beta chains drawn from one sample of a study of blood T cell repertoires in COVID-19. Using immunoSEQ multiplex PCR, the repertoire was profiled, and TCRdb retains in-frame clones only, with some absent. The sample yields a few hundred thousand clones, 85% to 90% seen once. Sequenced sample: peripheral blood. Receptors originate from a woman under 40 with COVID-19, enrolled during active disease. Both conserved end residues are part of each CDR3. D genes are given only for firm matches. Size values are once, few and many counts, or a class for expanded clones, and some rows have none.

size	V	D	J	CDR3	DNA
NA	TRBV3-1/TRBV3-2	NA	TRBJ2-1	CASSRTSGGSSYNEQFF	TGTGCCAGCAGCCGCACCTCCGGAGGTAGCTCCTACAATGAGCAGTTCTTC
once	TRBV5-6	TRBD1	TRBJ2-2	CASIESGQGAYTGELFF	TGTGCCAGCATTGAGTCGGGACAGGGGGCGTACACCGGGGAGCTGTTTTTT
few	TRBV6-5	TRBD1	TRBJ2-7	CASRSGTGAYEQYF	TGTGCCAGCAGATCCGGGACAGGGGCCTACGAGCAGTACTTC
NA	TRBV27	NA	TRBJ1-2	CASSYLQGGYGYTF	TGTGCCAGCAGTTACCTCCAGGGAGGCTATGGCTACACCTTC
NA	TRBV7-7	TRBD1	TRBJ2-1	CASSLGMGQGYGEQFF	TGTGCTAGCAGCTTAGGGATGGGACAGGGTTACGGTGAGCAGTTCTTC
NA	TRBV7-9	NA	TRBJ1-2	CASSLPGATYGYTF	TGTGCCAGCAGCTTACCAGGGGCTACCTATGGCTACACCTTC
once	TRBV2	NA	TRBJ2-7	CASSEGTAYEQYF	TGTGCCAGCAGTGAGGGGACTGCCTACGAGCAGTACTTC
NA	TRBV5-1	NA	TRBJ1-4	CASSLWSPNEKLFF	TGCGCCAGCAGCCTCTGGAGCCCTAATGAAAAACTGTTTTTT
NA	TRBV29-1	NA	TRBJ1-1	CSGSAQWNTEAFF	TGCAGCGGATCTGCACAATGGAACACTGAAGCTTTCTTT
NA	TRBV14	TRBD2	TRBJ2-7	CASRLSSGRANEQYF	TGTGCCAGCAGGCTCTCTAGCGGGAGGGCCAACGAGCAGTACTTC
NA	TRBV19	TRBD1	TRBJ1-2	CARGAGQAFYGYTF	TGTGCCAGGGGGGCGGGACAGGCCTTTTATGGCTACACCTTC
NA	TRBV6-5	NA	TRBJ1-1	CASSQVKANTEAFF	TGTGCCAGCAGTCAGGTTAAGGCGAACACTGAAGCTTTCTTT
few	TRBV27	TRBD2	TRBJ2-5	CASSTRTSGRRETQYF	TGTGCCAGCAGTACCCGGACTAGCGGGAGGAGAGAGACCCAGTACTTC
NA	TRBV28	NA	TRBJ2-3	CASSLGGAGGTDTQYF	TGTGCCAGCAGTTTAGGGGGCGCGGGGGGCACAGATACGCAGTATTTT
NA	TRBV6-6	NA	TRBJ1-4	CASSSHGQGNEKLFF	TGTGCCAGCAGTTCGCACGGGCAGGGGAATGAAAAACTGTTTTTT
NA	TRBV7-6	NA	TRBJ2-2	CASSEQTGANTGELFF	TGTGCCAGCAGCGAACAGACAGGAGCGAACACCGGGGAGCTGTTTTTT
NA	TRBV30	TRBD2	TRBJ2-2	CAWRSSGYTGELFF	TGTGCCTGGAGGTCTAGCGGTTACACCGGGGAGCTGTTTTTT
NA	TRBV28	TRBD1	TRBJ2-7	CASIPGTGVYEQYF	TGTGCCAGCATCCCCGGGACAGGGGTCTACGAGCAGTACTTC
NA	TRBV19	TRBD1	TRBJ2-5	CASSPKDRADHQETQYF	TGTGCCAGTAGTCCCAAGGACAGGGCAGACCACCAAGAGACCCAGTACTTC
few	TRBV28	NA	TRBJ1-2	CASSLFRGGDGYTF	TGTGCCAGCAGTCTCTTCCGGGGGGGCGATGGCTACACCTTC
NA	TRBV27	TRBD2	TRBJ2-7	CASSPGTSGSYEQYF	TGTGCCAGCAGTCCCGGGACTAGCGGTTCCTACGAGCAGTACTTC
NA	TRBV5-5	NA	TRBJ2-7	CASSYLVTAYEQYF	TGTGCCAGCAGCTATTTGGTTACAGCCTACGAGCAGTACTTC
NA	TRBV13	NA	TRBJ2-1	CAIKLLDNEQFF	TGTGCCATAAAACTACTCGACAATGAGCAGTTCTTC
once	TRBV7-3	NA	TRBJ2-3	CASSLSSPTDTQYF	TGTGCCAGCAGCTTGTCTAGCCCCACAGATACGCAGTATTTT
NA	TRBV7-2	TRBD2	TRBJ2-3	CASSLALAGGRDTQYF	TGTGCCAGCAGCTTAGCACTAGCGGGAGGACGGGATACGCAGTATTTT
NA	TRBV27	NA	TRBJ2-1	CASSLGAYNEQFF	TGTGCCAGCAGTTTGGGCGCCTACAATGAGCAGTTCTTC
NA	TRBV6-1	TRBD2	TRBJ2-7	CASSEAPGLVVDEQYF	TGTGCCAGCAGTGAAGCACCGGGACTAGTAGTCGACGAGCAGTACTTC
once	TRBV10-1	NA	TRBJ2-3	CASSDLRGDTQYF	TGCGCCAGCAGTGATCTGCGGGGAGATACGCAGTATTTT
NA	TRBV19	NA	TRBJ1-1	CASSMVGGIERAFF	TGTGCCAGTAGTATGGTCGGGGGTATCGAGCGAGCTTTCTTT
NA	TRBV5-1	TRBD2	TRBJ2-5	CASSSASGRAKTQYF	TGCGCCAGCAGCTCCGCTAGCGGGAGGGCGAAGACCCAGTACTTC
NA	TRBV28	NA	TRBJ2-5	CASTQGSPQETQYF	TGTGCCAGCACCCAGGGTAGCCCCCAAGAGACCCAGTACTTC
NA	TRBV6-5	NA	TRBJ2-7	CASSYSGAAYEQYF	TGTGCCAGCAGTTACTCAGGGGCCGCCTACGAGCAGTACTTC
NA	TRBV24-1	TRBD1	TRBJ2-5	CATSGTGGLIETQYF	TGTGCCACCTCTGGGACAGGGGGCTTGATTGAGACCCAGTACTTC
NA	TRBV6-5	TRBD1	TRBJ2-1	CASIKRTGDEQFF	TGTGCCAGCATCAAAAGGACAGGGGATGAGCAGTTCTTC